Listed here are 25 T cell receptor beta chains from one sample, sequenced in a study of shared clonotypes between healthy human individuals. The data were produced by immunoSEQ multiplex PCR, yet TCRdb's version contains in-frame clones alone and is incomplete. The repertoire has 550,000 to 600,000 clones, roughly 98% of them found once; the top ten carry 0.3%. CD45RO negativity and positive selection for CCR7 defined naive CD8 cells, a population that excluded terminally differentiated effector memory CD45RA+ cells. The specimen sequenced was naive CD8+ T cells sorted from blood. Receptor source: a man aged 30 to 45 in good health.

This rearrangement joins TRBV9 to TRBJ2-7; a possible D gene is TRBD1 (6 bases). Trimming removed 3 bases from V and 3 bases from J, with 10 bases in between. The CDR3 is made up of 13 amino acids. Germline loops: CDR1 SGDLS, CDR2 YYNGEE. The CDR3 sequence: CASSGPTGYEQYF. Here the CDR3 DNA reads TGTGCCAGCAGCGGCCCGACAGGCTACGAGCAGTACTTC.

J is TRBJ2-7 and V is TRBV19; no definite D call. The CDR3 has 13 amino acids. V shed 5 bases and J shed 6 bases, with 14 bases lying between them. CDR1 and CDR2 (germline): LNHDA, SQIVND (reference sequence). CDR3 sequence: CASSSGFRLEQYF. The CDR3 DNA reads TGTGCCAGTAGTTCTGGGTTCCGGCTCGAGCAGTACTTC.

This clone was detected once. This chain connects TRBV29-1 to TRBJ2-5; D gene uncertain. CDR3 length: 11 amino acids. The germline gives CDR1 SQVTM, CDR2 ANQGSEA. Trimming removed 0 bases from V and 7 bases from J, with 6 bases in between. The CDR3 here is CSVEDVGTQYF. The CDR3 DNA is TGCAGCGTTGAAGATGTAGGGACCCAGTACTTC.

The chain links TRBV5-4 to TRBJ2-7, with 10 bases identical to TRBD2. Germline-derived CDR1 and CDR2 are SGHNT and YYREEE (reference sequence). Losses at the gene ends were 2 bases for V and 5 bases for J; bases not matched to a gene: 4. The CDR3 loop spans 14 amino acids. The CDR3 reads CASSLAGGKDEQYF. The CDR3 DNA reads TGTGCCAGCAGCTTAGCGGGAGGGAAAGACGAGCAGTACTTC.

The CDR3, as DNA: TGTGCCAGCCGACAGGACCCAAGGGCAGATACGCAGTATTTT. This codes for CASRQDPRADTQYF. The rearrangement links TRBV19 to TRBJ2-3; D might be TRBD1 (6 bases). CDR3 size: 14 residues. The germline V and J ends were trimmed by 9 bases and 4 bases, with 17 bases remaining between them. Germline values: CDR1 LNHDA, CDR2 SQIVND (reference sequence).

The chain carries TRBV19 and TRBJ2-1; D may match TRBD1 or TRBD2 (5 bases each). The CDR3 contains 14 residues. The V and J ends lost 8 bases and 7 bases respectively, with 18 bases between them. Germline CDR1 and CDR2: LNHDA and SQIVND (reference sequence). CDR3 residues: CASLNTLGGNEQFF. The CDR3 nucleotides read TGTGCCAGTCTTAATACCCTTGGGGGTAATGAGCAGTTCTTC.

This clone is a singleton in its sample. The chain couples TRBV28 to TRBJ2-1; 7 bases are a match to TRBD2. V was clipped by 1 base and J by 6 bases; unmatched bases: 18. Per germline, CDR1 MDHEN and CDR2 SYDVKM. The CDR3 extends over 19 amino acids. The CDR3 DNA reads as TGTGCCAGCAGTTTATCGACTGTTGTTTATCGGGAGGACGGCAATGAGCAGTTCTTC. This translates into CASSLSTVVYREDGNEQFF.

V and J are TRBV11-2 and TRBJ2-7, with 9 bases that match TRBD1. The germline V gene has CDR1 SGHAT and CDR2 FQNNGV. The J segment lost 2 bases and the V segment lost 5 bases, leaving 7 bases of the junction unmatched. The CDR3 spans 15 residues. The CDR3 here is CASSALWDRAYEQYF. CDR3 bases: TGTGCCAGCAGCGCCCTTTGGGACAGGGCCTACGAGCAGTACTTC.

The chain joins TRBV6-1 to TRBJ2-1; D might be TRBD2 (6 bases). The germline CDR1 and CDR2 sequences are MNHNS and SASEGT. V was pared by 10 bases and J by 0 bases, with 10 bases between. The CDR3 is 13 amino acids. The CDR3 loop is CAILASSYNEQFF. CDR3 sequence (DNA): TGTGCCATACTAGCCAGCTCCTACAATGAGCAGTTCTTC.

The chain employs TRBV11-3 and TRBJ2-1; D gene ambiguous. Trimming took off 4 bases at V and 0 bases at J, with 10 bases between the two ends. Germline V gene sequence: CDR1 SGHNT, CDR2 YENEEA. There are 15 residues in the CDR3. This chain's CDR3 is CASSSHFSSYNEQFF. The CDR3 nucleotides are TGTGCCAGCAGCTCTCACTTTAGCTCCTACAATGAGCAGTTCTTC.

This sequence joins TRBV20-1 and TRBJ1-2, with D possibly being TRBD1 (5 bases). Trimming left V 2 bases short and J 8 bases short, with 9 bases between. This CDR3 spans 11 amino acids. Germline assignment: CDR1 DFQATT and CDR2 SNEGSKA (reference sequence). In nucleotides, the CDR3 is TGCAGTGCTAGACAGGGCTTCGGCTACACCTTC. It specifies CSARQGFGYTF.

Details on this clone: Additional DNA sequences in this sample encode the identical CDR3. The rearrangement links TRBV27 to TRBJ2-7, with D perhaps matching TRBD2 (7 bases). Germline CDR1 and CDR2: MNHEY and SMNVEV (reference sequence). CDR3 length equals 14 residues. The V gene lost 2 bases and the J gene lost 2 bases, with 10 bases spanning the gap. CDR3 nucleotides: TGTGCCAGCAGTTTAGGGCGGGGGCCCTACGAGCAGTACTTC. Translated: CASSLGRGPYEQYF.

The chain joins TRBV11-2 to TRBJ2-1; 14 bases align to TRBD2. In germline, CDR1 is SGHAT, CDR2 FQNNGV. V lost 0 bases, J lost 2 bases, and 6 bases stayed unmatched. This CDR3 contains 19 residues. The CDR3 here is CASSLDSLGLAGAYNEQFF. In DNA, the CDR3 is TGTGCCAGCAGCTTAGACTCTTTGGGACTAGCGGGAGCCTACAATGAGCAGTTCTTC.

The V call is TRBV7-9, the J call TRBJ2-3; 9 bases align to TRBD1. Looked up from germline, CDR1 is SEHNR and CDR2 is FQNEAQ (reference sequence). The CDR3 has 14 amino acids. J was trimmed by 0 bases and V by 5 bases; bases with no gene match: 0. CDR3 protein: CASSGTGSTDTQYF. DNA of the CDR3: TGTGCCAGCAGCGGGACAGGGAGCACAGATACGCAGTATTTT.

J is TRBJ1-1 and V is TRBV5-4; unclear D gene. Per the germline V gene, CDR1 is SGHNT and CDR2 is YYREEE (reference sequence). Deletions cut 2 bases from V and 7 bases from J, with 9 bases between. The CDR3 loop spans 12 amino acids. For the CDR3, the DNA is TGTGCCAGCAGCTTTGCGGGAGGTGAAGCTTTCTTT. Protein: CASSFAGGEAFF.

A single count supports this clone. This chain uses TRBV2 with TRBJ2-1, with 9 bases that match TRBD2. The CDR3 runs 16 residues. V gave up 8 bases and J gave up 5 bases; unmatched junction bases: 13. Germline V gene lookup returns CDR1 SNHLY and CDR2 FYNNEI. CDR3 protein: CASWWASGNIDNEQFF. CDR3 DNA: TGTGCCAGCTGGTGGGCTAGCGGGAATATTGACAATGAGCAGTTCTTC.

The CDR3 loop reads CASSRTRHQETQYF. In nucleotides, the CDR3 is TGTGCCAGCAGCCGTACTAGGCACCAAGAGACCCAGTACTTC. The chain links TRBV7-8 to TRBJ2-5, with D maybe TRBD2 (5 bases). The CDR3 is 14 residues long. In germline, CDR1 is SGHVS, CDR2 FQNEAQ. V dropped 5 bases and J dropped 0 bases, with 10 bases sitting between them.

The CDR3 DNA sequence: TGTGCCAGCAGTTTTGTGTCGAGGGCTACCACAGATACGCAGTATTTT. Protein product: CASSFVSRATTDTQYF. V usage is TRBV28 and J usage is TRBJ2-3, with a weak D call TRBD2 (5 bases). CDR3 length: 16 residues. Trimming left V 3 bases short and J 2 bases short, with 15 bases between. Germline-derived CDR1 and CDR2 are MDHEN and SYDVKM.

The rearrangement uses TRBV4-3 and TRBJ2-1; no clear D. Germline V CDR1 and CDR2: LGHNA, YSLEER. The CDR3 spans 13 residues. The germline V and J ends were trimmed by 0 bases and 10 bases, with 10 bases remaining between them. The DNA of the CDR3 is TGCGCCAGCAGCCAAGACCTCTCAAGGGAGCAGTTCTTC. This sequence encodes CASSQDLSREQFF.

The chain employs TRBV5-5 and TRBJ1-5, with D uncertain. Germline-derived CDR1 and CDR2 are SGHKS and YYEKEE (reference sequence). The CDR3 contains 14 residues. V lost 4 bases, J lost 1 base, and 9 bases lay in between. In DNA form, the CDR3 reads TGTGCCAGCAGCAGTGTTTTCAGCAATCAGCCCCAGCATTTT. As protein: CASSSVFSNQPQHF.

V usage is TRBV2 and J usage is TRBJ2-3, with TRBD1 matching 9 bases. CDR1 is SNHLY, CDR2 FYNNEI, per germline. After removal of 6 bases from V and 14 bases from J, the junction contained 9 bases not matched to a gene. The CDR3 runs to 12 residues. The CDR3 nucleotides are TGTGCCAGCAGCAACTTCGGGACAGGGTGGTATTTT. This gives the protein CASSNFGTGWYF.

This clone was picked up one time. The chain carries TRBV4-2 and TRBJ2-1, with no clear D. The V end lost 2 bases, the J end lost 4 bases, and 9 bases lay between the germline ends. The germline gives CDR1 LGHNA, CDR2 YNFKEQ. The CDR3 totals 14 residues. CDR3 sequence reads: CASSQRVEYNEQFF. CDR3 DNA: TGTGCCAGCAGCCAACGGGTTGAATACAATGAGCAGTTCTTC.

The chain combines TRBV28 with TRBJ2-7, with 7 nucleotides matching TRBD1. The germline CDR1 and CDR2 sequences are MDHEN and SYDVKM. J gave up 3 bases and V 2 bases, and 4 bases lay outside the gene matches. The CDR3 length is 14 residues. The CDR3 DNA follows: TGTGCCAGCAGTTTAATTGGGACAGACTACGAGCAGTACTTC. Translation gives CASSLIGTDYEQYF. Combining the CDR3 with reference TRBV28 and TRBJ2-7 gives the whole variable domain DVKVTQSSRYLVKRTGEKVFLECVQDMDHENMFWYRQDPGLGLRLIYFSYDVKMKEKGDIPEGYSVSREKKERFSLILESASTNQTSMYLCASSLIGTDYEQYFGPGTRLTVT.

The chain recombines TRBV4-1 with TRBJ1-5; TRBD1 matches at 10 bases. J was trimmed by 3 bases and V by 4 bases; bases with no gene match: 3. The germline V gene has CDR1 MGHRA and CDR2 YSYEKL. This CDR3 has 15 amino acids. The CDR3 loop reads CASSRDRGLNQPQHF. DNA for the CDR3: TGCGCCAGCAGCCGGGACAGGGGACTCAATCAGCCCCAGCATTTT.

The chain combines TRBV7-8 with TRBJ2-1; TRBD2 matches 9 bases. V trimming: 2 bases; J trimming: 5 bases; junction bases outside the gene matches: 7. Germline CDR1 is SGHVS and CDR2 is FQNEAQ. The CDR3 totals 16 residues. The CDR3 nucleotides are TGTGCCAGCAGCTTACCGCTAGCGGGAATGAACAATGAGCAGTTCTTC. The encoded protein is CASSLPLAGMNNEQFF.